The sequence of this TCR beta chain was determined in a study of cytomegalovirus exposure and HLA in healthy donors. CDR1 MNHNS and CDR2 SASEGT come from the germline V gene. Trimming cost V 4 bases and J 4 bases, with 14 bases left between them. CDR3 length equals 14 residues. Vbeta (60) and Jbeta (13) primers were used in the PCR. The repertoire was sequenced with immunoSEQ multiplex PCR; TCRdb's copy has only in-frame clones and lacks some. The data contain fewer than 200,000 clones, about 81% of them singletons. The clonotype comes from a young woman in good health and CMV-seronegative. What was sequenced was PBMCs. The gene calls are TRBV6-1 and TRBJ2-7, with D possibly matching TRBD1 (5 bases). The chain's CDR3 is CASSAAGLGYEQYF. In DNA, the CDR3 is TGTGCCAGCAGTGCGGCAGGGTTGGGATACGAGCAGTACTTC.